The 11 T cell receptor beta chains below all came from one sample that was sequenced in a study of blood T cell repertoires in COVID-19. The data were produced by immunoSEQ multiplex PCR, yet TCRdb's version contains in-frame clones alone and is incomplete. The sample lists roughly 280,000 clones, around 88% occurring once. Material: peripheral blood. These TCRs come from a man younger than 40 with active or convalescent COVID-19.

Worth noting for this clone: Germline and junction disagree at one end, which may indicate a read error. This chain joins TRBV6-1 and TRBJ1-4, with D possibly matching TRBD1 (6 bases). This CDR3 spans 13 amino acids. Per the germline V gene, CDR1 is MNHNS and CDR2 is SASEGT. In DNA form, the CDR3 reads TGTGCCAGCAGTAAAGCAGGGGATGAAAAACTGTTTTTT. Protein: CASSKAGDEKLFF.

This clone was seen a few times. V usage is TRBV9 and J usage is TRBJ1-6; no definite D call. Germline V CDR1 and CDR2: SGDLS, YYNGEE. CDR3 length: 15 amino acids. Trimming left V 0 bases short and J 7 bases short, with 11 bases between. CDR3 region: CASSVVPGGNSPLHF. CDR3 nucleotides: TGTGCCAGCAGCGTAGTCCCAGGTGGGAATTCACCCCTCCACTTT.

This clone was recorded only once. This sequence joins TRBV5-5 and TRBJ2-7; D is ambiguous. Trimming took off 4 bases at V and 0 bases at J, with 11 bases between the two ends. The CDR3 length is 14 residues. Germline V lookup: CDR1 SGHKS, CDR2 YYEKEE (reference sequence). The CDR3 spells CASSAMSLSYEQYF. CDR3 nucleotide sequence: TGTGCCAGCAGCGCCATGAGCCTCTCCTACGAGCAGTACTTC.

The chain has TRBV28 and TRBJ2-7; 8 nucleotides match TRBD2. CDR3 length: 15 amino acids. The V segment lost 5 bases and the J segment 5 bases; nucleotides outside the gene matches: 11. In germline, CDR1 is MDHEN, CDR2 SYDVKM. The CDR3 DNA is TGTGCCAGCAGTCCCCAAACTAGCGGTGGGGACGAGCAGTACTTC. Amino acid sequence: CASSPQTSGGDEQYF.

The chain has TRBV10-3 and TRBJ2-3, with D possibly being TRBD1 (6 bases). The germline V and J ends were trimmed by 9 bases and 4 bases, with 14 bases remaining between them. Germline lookup yields CDR1 ENHRY and CDR2 SYGVKD. There are 13 residues in the CDR3. In DNA form, the CDR3 reads TGTGCCATGAGCTACAGGGTCCCAGATACGCAGTATTTT. Protein product: CAMSYRVPDTQYF.

The chain carries TRBV29-1 and TRBJ1-2, with TRBD1 as a possible D gene (5 bases). Per the germline V gene, CDR1 is SQVTM and CDR2 is ANQGSEA. V was trimmed by 6 bases and J by 5 bases, leaving 16 bases between them. The CDR3 runs 13 residues. The CDR3 DNA reads as TGCAGCGTGGCAACAGGACCCTCTTATGGCTACACCTTC. Translated, it gives CSVATGPSYGYTF.

This clone has a handful of counts. The chain carries TRBV7-2 and TRBJ1-6; D is uncertain. Germline lookup yields CDR1 SGHTA and CDR2 FQGNSA. With 1 base removed from V and 7 bases from J, the gap between germline ends came to 8 bases. The CDR3 extends over 14 amino acids. The DNA for the CDR3 is TGTGCCAGCAGCTTAGTATGGCAGAATTCACCCCTCCACTTT. It specifies CASSLVWQNSPLHF.

V is TRBV2 and J is TRBJ1-2; TRBD1 matches at 10 bases. CDR1 is SNHLY, CDR2 FYNNEI, per germline. V dropped 4 bases and J dropped 5; count of bases not matched to a gene: 7. The CDR3 totals 15 residues. CDR3 in amino acids: CASSGQGALLYGYTF. CDR3 coding DNA: TGTGCCAGCAGTGGACAGGGGGCGCTTTTGTATGGCTACACCTTC.

The chain employs TRBV5-1 and TRBJ1-6; 8 bases match TRBD1. Trimming at V came to 1 base and at J to 13 bases, leaving 10 bases not matched to a gene. The CDR3 length is 15 residues. CDR1 is SGHRS, CDR2 YFSETQ, per germline. The CDR3 DNA follows: TGCGCCAGCAGCTTGATTCCCGGGACAGGTAACCCCCTCCACTTT. Residues: CASSLIPGTGNPLHF.

The chain is built from TRBV6-2 or TRBV6-3 and TRBJ2-2; unclear D gene. Germline V gene data show CDR1 as MNHEY and CDR2 as SVGEGT. V was pared by 3 bases and J by 5 bases, with 7 bases between. This CDR3 contains 13 residues. The CDR3 is CASSYSWTGELFF. In DNA form, the CDR3 reads TGTGCCAGCAGTTATAGTTGGACCGGGGAGCTGTTTTTT.

This clone was found once. This rearrangement joins TRBV7-2 to TRBJ2-1; TRBD2 agrees at 8 bases. Losses at the gene ends were 3 bases for V and 5 bases for J; bases not matched to a gene: 3. Germline V gene sequence: CDR1 SGHTA, CDR2 FQGNSA. The length of the CDR3 is 14 residues. The CDR3 nucleotides read TGTGCCAGCAGCTTCCGGGGGGGGAACAATGAGCAGTTCTTC. Translation gives CASSFRGGNNEQFF.